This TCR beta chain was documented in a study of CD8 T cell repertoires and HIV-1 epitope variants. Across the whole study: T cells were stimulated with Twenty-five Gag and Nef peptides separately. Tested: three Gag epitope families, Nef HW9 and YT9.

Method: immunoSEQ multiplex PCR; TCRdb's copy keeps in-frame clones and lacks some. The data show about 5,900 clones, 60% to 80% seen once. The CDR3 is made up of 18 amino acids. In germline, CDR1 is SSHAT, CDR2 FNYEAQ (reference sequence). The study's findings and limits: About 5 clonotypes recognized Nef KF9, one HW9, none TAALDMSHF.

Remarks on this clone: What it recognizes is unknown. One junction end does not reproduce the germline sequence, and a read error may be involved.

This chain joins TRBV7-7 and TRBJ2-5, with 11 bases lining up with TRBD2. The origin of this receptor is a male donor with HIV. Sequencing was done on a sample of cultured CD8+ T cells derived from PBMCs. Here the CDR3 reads CASRAGTSGFNIQETQYF. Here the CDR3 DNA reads TGTGCTAGCAGGGCCGGGACTAGCGGCTTCAACATTCAAGAGACCCAGTACTTC.